The 28 T cell receptor beta chains listed next were all sequenced from one sample in a study of identical twins. TCRdb passed the 5' RACE reads through MiXCR, listing each CDR3 protein once. The table shows about 190,000 distinct CDR3 sequences, with around a sixth occurring only once. The same sample was also studied in work on T cells expressing NK-cell markers.

The sample taken for sequencing was CD8+ T cells sorted from blood. The receptors here all came from a woman younger than 35 in good health.

This clonotype was found many times. The CDR3 coding sequence is TGCGCCAGCAGCCAAGGGACAGGGACTCCGGAGCAGTACTTC. Translated: CASSQGTGTPEQYF. The chain combines TRBV4-3 with TRBJ2-7, with 8 bases aligning to TRBD1. Trimming at V came to 1 base and at J to 7 bases, leaving 6 bases not matched to a gene. The CDR3 is 14 amino acids. Germline V CDR1 and CDR2: LGHNA, YSLEER.

Ten or more counts support this clonotype. As DNA, the CDR3 is TGCGCCAGCCGAGGGACTAGCGGTTTGACCCAGTACTTC. This encodes CASRGTSGLTQYF. The rearrangement joins TRBV5-1 to TRBJ2-5; 11 bases are shared with TRBD2. The ends lost 7 bases at V and 7 bases at J; junction bases unmatched: 6. Germline CDR1 is SGHRS and CDR2 is YFSETQ. This CDR3 is 13 amino acids long. Drawing the rest from reference TRBV5-1 and TRBJ2-5, the complete variable domain is KAGVTQTPRYLIKTRGQQVTLSCSPISGHRSVSWYQQTPGQGLQFLFEYFSETQRNKGNFPGRFSGRQFSNSRSEMNVSTLELGDSALYLCASRGTSGLTQYFGPGTRLLVL.

The chain joins TRBV6-1 to TRBJ2-5, with TRBD2 matching over 7 bases. Trimming at V came to 2 bases and at J to 5 bases, leaving 8 bases not matched to a gene. The CDR3 contains 15 residues. Germline CDR1 reads MNHNS; CDR2 reads SASEGT. The CDR3 region is CASSEFGRVGETQYF. The CDR3 nucleotides read TGTGCCAGCAGTGAATTTGGGAGGGTTGGGGAGACCCAGTACTTC.

This chain uses TRBV6-2 or TRBV6-3 with TRBJ2-7, with 10 bases fitting TRBD2. Per germline, CDR1 MNHEY and CDR2 SVGEGT. The CDR3 runs 16 residues. J gave up 1 base and V 5 bases, and 8 bases lay outside the gene matches. As DNA, the CDR3 is TGTGCCAGCAGTCACCTAGCGGGAGTCTTGTCCTACGAGCAGTACTTC. This translates into CASSHLAGVLSYEQYF.

The CDR3 here is CASSSNPLEAGGSYEQYF. The CDR3 region has the DNA TGTGCCAGCAGCTCGAACCCACTCGAAGCGGGAGGGTCCTACGAGCAGTACTTC. The V gene is TRBV9, the J gene TRBJ2-7; 10 nucleotides match TRBD2. The CDR3 totals 18 residues. V dropped 4 bases and J dropped 1; count of bases not matched to a gene: 14. In germline, CDR1 is SGDLS, CDR2 YYNGEE.

The table lists this clonotype with many counts. CDR3 residues: CASSEGGPSYEQYF. The CDR3 bases are TGTGCCAGCAGTGAGGGAGGGCCTTCCTACGAGCAGTACTTC. The V call is TRBV12-3 or TRBV12-4, the J call TRBJ2-7; 7 bases align to TRBD2. The CDR3 covers 14 residues. V trimming: 5 bases; J trimming: 1 base; junction bases outside the gene matches: 5.

This clonotype was seen at least ten times. The chain has TRBV4-1 and TRBJ2-1; D remains unclear. Germline lookup yields CDR1 MGHRA and CDR2 YSYEKL. V was clipped by 1 base and J by 5 bases, with 12 bases between them. The CDR3 is 15 residues long. This chain's CDR3 is CASSQVQGANNEQFF. The DNA of the CDR3 is TGCGCCAGCAGCCAAGTCCAAGGCGCGAACAATGAGCAGTTCTTC.

This clonotype has just a few counts. The V and J genes are TRBV15 and TRBJ2-1; maybe TRBD2 (6 bases). Per germline, CDR1 LNHNV and CDR2 YYDKDF (reference sequence). Trimming took off 6 bases at V and 7 bases at J, with 13 bases between the two ends. CDR3 length: 13 residues. For the CDR3, the DNA is TGTGCCACCAGAGAGGGCGGGGAGAATGAGCAGTTCTTC. This gives the protein CATREGGENEQFF.

V is TRBV2 and J is TRBJ1-2; tentative D call: TRBD1 (6 bases). The ends were cut back, 9 bases at V and 3 bases at J, with 14 bases in the middle. Germline V CDR1 and CDR2: SNHLY, FYNNEI. The CDR3 has 13 amino acids. CDR3 residues: CARVHAGDYGYTF. The CDR3 DNA sequence: TGTGCCAGAGTCCATGCAGGGGACTATGGCTACACCTTC.

The chain combines TRBV27 with TRBJ2-7, with 7 bases lining up with TRBD2. The CDR3 loop spans 15 amino acids. CDR1 is MNHEY, CDR2 SMNVEV, per germline (reference sequence). Germline trimming cut 3 bases from V and 2 bases from J; bases unmatched to any gene: 7. The CDR3 DNA follows: TGTGCCAGCAGTTTTGACGGGAGGACCACCTACGAGCAGTACTTC. It codes for CASSFDGRTTYEQYF.

This chain joins TRBV4-3 and TRBJ2-1, with unresolved D. The CDR3 runs 15 residues. V was shortened by 0 bases and J by 0 bases, with 6 bases between the two germline ends. CDR1 is LGHNA and CDR2 is YSLEER in the germline V gene. The CDR3 nucleotides read TGCGCCAGCAGCCAAGATCAAGGCTCCTACAATGAGCAGTTCTTC. It encodes CASSQDQGSYNEQFF.

This clonotype has just a few counts. The J gene is TRBJ2-7, the V gene TRBV7-9, with D unclear. CDR1 SEHNR and CDR2 FQNEAQ come from the germline V gene (reference sequence). The length of the CDR3 is 14 residues. V lost 0 bases, J lost 5 bases, and 11 bases lay in between. CDR3 amino acids: CASSLARLMDEQYF. The CDR3 DNA reads TGTGCCAGCAGCTTAGCCCGACTCATGGACGAGCAGTACTTC.

This clonotype was counted between two and nine times. The rearrangement links TRBV12-5 to TRBJ1-2; D unresolved. This CDR3 has 14 residues. Trimming stripped 1 base from V and 5 bases from J, with 11 bases between. Germline lookup yields CDR1 LGHNT and CDR2 FRNRAP. CDR3 loop: CASGLADWEYGYTF. Here the CDR3 DNA reads TGTGCTAGTGGTTTGGCCGACTGGGAATATGGCTACACCTTC. Looking up the rest from reference TRBV12-5 and TRBJ1-2 gives the full variable domain: DARVTQTPRHKVTEMGQEVTMRCQPILGHNTVFWYRQTMMQGLELLAYFRNRAPLDDSGMPKDRFSAEMPDATLATLKIQPSEPRDSAVYFCASGLADWEYGYTFGSGTRLTVV.

In its sample, this clonotype was seen a few times. The genes are TRBV6-5 and TRBJ2-2; D possibly corresponds to TRBD1 (5 bases). Between the trimmed V and J ends, which lost 2 bases and 7 bases, there was a span of 11 bases. Germline values: CDR1 MNHEY, CDR2 SVGAGI. The CDR3 totals 14 residues. CDR3 in DNA: TGTGCCAGCAGTTACGGGCAGGGCGTCGGGGAGCTGTTTTTT. This codes for CASSYGQGVGELFF.

This clonotype was seen a handful of times. V usage is TRBV6-2 or TRBV6-3 and J usage is TRBJ2-1, with 8 bases lining up with TRBD2. The CDR3 sequence is 15 residues long. The V gene's germline CDR1 is MNHEY and CDR2 SVGEGT. With 5 bases clipped from V and 7 bases from J, the junction kept 10 bases outside the gene matches. CDR3 amino acids: CASSLAGTRSNEQFF. The CDR3 nucleotides read TGTGCCAGCAGTCTTGCCGGGACTAGGTCGAATGAGCAGTTCTTC.

The chain is built from TRBV9 and TRBJ2-3, with D possibly TRBD2 on 6 matching bases. Germline V gene lookup returns CDR1 SGDLS and CDR2 YYNGEE. This CDR3 spans 15 amino acids. Trimming stripped 0 bases from V and 4 bases from J, with 12 bases between. DNA of the CDR3: TGTGCCAGCAGCGTAGGGGGAGGATGGGCAGATACGCAGTATTTT. Protein sequence: CASSVGGGWADTQYF.

The chain couples TRBV6-5 to TRBJ1-2; D possibly corresponds to TRBD1 (6 bases). V gave up 2 bases and J gave up 4 bases, with 11 bases separating them. Germline V CDR1 and CDR2: MNHEY, SVGAGI. CDR3 size: 14 residues. CDR3 in DNA: TGTGCCAGCAGTTACCCGGACAGCATCTATGGCTACACCTTC. Protein sequence: CASSYPDSIYGYTF.

The chain has TRBV13 and TRBJ2-5; 8 positions agree with TRBD1. Germline CDR1 and CDR2: PRHDT and FYEKMQ (reference sequence). This CDR3 comprises 14 residues. Losses at the gene ends were 10 bases for V and 4 bases for J; bases not matched to a gene: 11. CDR3 amino acids: CATKARGLGETQYF. Here the CDR3 DNA reads TGTGCCACCAAAGCCAGGGGGCTGGGAGAGACCCAGTACTTC.

This clonotype was recorded a few times. The chain combines TRBV20-1 with TRBJ1-2; a weak D match, TRBD1 (5 bases). CDR1 and CDR2 (germline): DFQATT, SNEGSKA (reference sequence). The CDR3 runs to 14 residues. V gave up 1 base and J gave up 5 bases, with 14 bases separating them. CDR3 residues: CSARVGGLEYGYTF. Here the CDR3 DNA reads TGCAGTGCTAGAGTCGGGGGTCTAGAGTATGGCTACACCTTC.

This clonotype was recorded a few times. The CDR3 is CASSRTASYEQYF. The CDR3 DNA reads as TGTGCCAGCAGTCGGACGGCTTCCTACGAGCAGTACTTC. The chain carries TRBV27 and TRBJ2-7, with D unresolved. Per germline, CDR1 MNHEY and CDR2 SMNVEV (reference sequence). The V end lost 5 bases, the J end lost 1 base, and 9 bases lay between the germline ends. The CDR3 sequence is 13 residues long.

Many counts were recorded for this clonotype. The chain is built from TRBV9 and TRBJ2-3; D not resolved. Trimming left V 0 bases short and J 1 base short, with 6 bases between. The length of the CDR3 is 14 residues. From germline, CDR1 is SGDLS and CDR2 YYNGEE. The CDR3, as DNA: TGTGCCAGCAGCGTAGATGGTGGCACAGATACGCAGTATTTT. Amino acids: CASSVDGGTDTQYF.

The chain joins TRBV6-2 or TRBV6-3 to TRBJ2-2; D ambiguous. The length of the CDR3 is 15 residues. The germline gives CDR1 MNHEY, CDR2 SVGEGT. V dropped 2 bases and J dropped 3 bases, with 10 bases sitting between them. This chain's CDR3 is CASSYTEDHTGELFF. The CDR3 DNA sequence: TGTGCCAGCAGTTACACTGAAGATCACACCGGGGAGCTGTTTTTT.

This clonotype has just a few counts. V and J are TRBV12-3 or TRBV12-4 and TRBJ2-3; TRBD2 matches at 11 bases. V lost 0 bases and J lost 4; bases outside the gene matches: 6. The CDR3 has 17 residues. CDR3 region: CASSLALTSGRADTQYF. Written as DNA, the CDR3 is TGTGCCAGCAGTTTAGCGCTAACTAGCGGGAGAGCAGATACGCAGTATTTT.

The chain links TRBV27 to TRBJ2-7; 10 nucleotides align to TRBD1. The CDR3 is 14 residues long. With V trimmed by 6 bases and J by 3 bases, 5 bases remained unmatched. The V gene's germline CDR1 is MNHEY and CDR2 SMNVEV (reference sequence). In DNA form, the CDR3 reads TGTGCCAGCAGAAGTGGGACAGGGGTCTACGAGCAGTACTTC. Translation: CASRSGTGVYEQYF.

This clonotype was seen more than once but under ten times. This sequence joins TRBV7-9 and TRBJ2-1, with D tentatively TRBD1 or TRBD2 (5 bases each). V was clipped by 5 bases and J by 4 bases, with 15 bases between them. Per the germline V gene, CDR1 is SEHNR and CDR2 is FQNEAQ (reference sequence). The CDR3 loop spans 15 amino acids. The CDR3 region is CASSHRRDPYNEQFF. CDR3 bases: TGTGCCAGCAGCCATCGCCGGGACCCTTACAATGAGCAGTTCTTC.

The V gene is TRBV2, the J gene TRBJ2-5; tentative D call: TRBD1 (6 bases). This CDR3 has 15 amino acids. Germline-derived CDR1 and CDR2 are SNHLY and FYNNEI. The germline V and J ends were trimmed by 6 bases and 2 bases, with 16 bases remaining between them. The CDR3, as DNA: TGTGCCAGCAGGACACAGGGCGAACCTCAAGAGACCCAGTACTTC. It yields the protein CASRTQGEPQETQYF.

The chain joins TRBV7-9 to TRBJ2-5; a weak D match, TRBD2 (5 bases). The germline CDR1 and CDR2 sequences are SEHNR and FQNEAQ (reference sequence). The CDR3 is made up of 14 amino acids. Trimming pared 5 bases from V and 2 bases from J, leaving 12 bases between. The CDR3 region is CASSDSGSQETQYF. The CDR3 region has the DNA TGTGCCAGCAGCGACTCGGGGTCACAAGAGACCCAGTACTTC.

The chain carries TRBV20-1 and TRBJ2-4; a possible D gene is TRBD2 (7 bases). The germline V gene encodes CDR1 DFQATT and CDR2 SNEGSKA (reference sequence). The V gene lost 6 bases and the J gene lost 8 bases, with 14 bases spanning the gap. CDR3 size: 12 residues. The CDR3 here is CSAEGGVDIQYF. CDR3 in DNA: TGCAGTGCCGAAGGGGGGGTAGACATTCAGTACTTC.